Presented here are 3 T cell receptor beta chains from one specimen sequenced in a study of blood T cell repertoires in COVID-19. The data were produced by immunoSEQ multiplex PCR, yet TCRdb's version contains in-frame clones alone and is incomplete. Here the sample spans about 79,000 clones, more than 85% being singletons. Sequencing was performed on peripheral blood. These receptors all come from a man between 65 and 85 years old with active or convalescent COVID-19.

This chain links TRBV9 with TRBJ2-7; the D gene is possibly TRBD1 (6 bases). V was trimmed by 3 bases and J by 0 bases, leaving 10 bases between them. This CDR3 spans 14 amino acids. Germline CDR1 is SGDLS and CDR2 is YYNGEE. In DNA form, the CDR3 reads TGTGCCAGCAGCGCGGGGACATACTCCTACGAGCAGTACTTC. Its translation: CASSAGTYSYEQYF.

V gene TRBV6-2 or TRBV6-3 combines with J gene TRBJ2-7; maybe TRBD2 (5 bases). Germline-derived CDR1 and CDR2 are MNHEY and SVGEGT. Trimming took 4 bases from V and 1 from J, leaving 11 bases between them. CDR3 length equals 14 residues. CDR3 nucleotide sequence: TGTGCCAGCAGTTCCACTAGACCATCCTACGAGCAGTACTTC. Translating it yields CASSSTRPSYEQYF.

The V gene is TRBV5-1, the J gene TRBJ2-7; weak D call: TRBD1 (6 bases). Germline CDR1 is SGHRS and CDR2 is YFSETQ. V dropped 7 bases and J dropped 2 bases, with 13 bases sitting between them. The length of the CDR3 is 13 residues. CDR3 loop: CASSRDIAYEQYF. In nucleotides, the CDR3 is TGCGCCAGCTCCCGGGACATAGCCTACGAGCAGTACTTC. Complete variable domain (other parts from reference TRBV5-1 and TRBJ2-7): KAGVTQTPRYLIKTRGQQVTLSCSPISGHRSVSWYQQTPGQGLQFLFEYFSETQRNKGNFPGRFSGRQFSNSRSEMNVSTLELGDSALYLCASSRDIAYEQYFGPGTRLTVT.